A single sample gave rise to the 23 T cell receptor beta chains below, sequenced in a study of cytomegalovirus exposure and HLA in healthy donors. PCR used 60 Vbeta primers and 13 Jbeta primers. The repertoire was sequenced with immunoSEQ multiplex PCR; TCRdb's copy has only in-frame clones and lacks some. The sample gives approximately 100,000 clones, about three quarters of which show up once; 15% to 20% is in the top ten. Sequenced material: PBMCs. All receptors derive from a man in his fifties or sixties in good health and CMV-seropositive.

This CDR3 reads CASSFLDWGGGTDTQYF. CDR3 in DNA: TGTGCCAGCAGCTTCTTGGACTGGGGAGGTGGAACAGATACGCAGTATTTT. The rearrangement uses TRBV7-9 and TRBJ2-3; D may be TRBD2 (6 bases). Trimming took off 3 bases at V and 3 bases at J, with 19 bases between the two ends. Germline V CDR1 and CDR2: SEHNR, FQNEAQ (reference sequence). The CDR3 consists of 17 residues.

In DNA, the CDR3 is TGCGCCAGCAGCTTACTCCCCGGACAGGGCATGGGAACTGAAGCTTTCTTT. Protein: CASSLLPGQGMGTEAFF. The rearrangement uses TRBV5-1 and TRBJ1-1; 8 positions agree with TRBD1. Germline assignment: CDR1 SGHRS and CDR2 YFSETQ. The CDR3 contains 17 residues. Losses at the gene ends were 2 bases for V and 5 bases for J; bases not matched to a gene: 14.

The chain employs TRBV18 and TRBJ2-7, with D uncertain. The CDR3 is 14 amino acids. The germline V gene encodes CDR1 KGHSH and CDR2 LQKENI. V gave up 1 base and J gave up 1 base, with 8 bases separating them. The chain's CDR3 is CASSPRQNSYEQYF. The CDR3 DNA follows: TGTGCCAGCTCACCACGGCAGAATTCCTACGAGCAGTACTTC.

The V call is TRBV9, the J call TRBJ1-1; D might be TRBD1 (6 bases). The V end lost 4 bases, the J end lost 1 base, and 17 bases lay between the germline ends. Germline assignment: CDR1 SGDLS and CDR2 YYNGEE. The CDR3 contains 16 residues. In DNA form, the CDR3 reads TGTGCCAGCAGCCCACAAGGGGGGGGGCGGAACACTGAAGCTTTCTTT. This sequence encodes CASSPQGGGRNTEAFF.

The sample holds one count of this clone. CDR3 amino acids: CASSLYGGVYTQYF. CDR3 coding DNA: TGTGCCAGCAGTTTATACGGGGGGGTATATACGCAGTATTTT. The gene calls are TRBV28 and TRBJ2-3; 8 nucleotides line up with TRBD2. The J segment lost 7 bases and the V segment lost 1 base, leaving 4 bases of the junction unmatched. CDR1 MDHEN and CDR2 SYDVKM come from the germline V gene. This CDR3 is 14 amino acids long. Full variable domain (outside the CDR3, taken from reference TRBV28 and TRBJ2-3): DVKVTQSSRYLVKRTGEKVFLECVQDMDHENMFWYRQDPGLGLRLIYFSYDVKMKEKGDIPEGYSVSREKKERFSLILESASTNQTSMYLCASSLYGGVYTQYFGPGTRLTVL.

In this sample, this clone turned up a few times. The chain is built from TRBV10-2 and TRBJ2-2; D may be TRBD1 (6 bases). The germline gives CDR1 WSHSY, CDR2 SAAADI. The CDR3 length is 16 residues. Trimming pared 4 bases from V and 2 bases from J, leaving 14 bases between. This CDR3 reads CASSVVSGVNTGELFF. As DNA, the CDR3 is TGCGCCAGCAGTGTAGTCTCAGGGGTAAACACCGGGGAGCTGTTTTTT.

The chain carries TRBV5-1 and TRBJ1-2; 7 bases are a match to TRBD1. J lost 2 bases, V lost 6 bases, and 4 bases had no gene match. CDR3 length equals 13 residues. Germline loops: CDR1 SGHRS, CDR2 YFSETQ. CDR3 loop: CASTRDRNYGYTF. CDR3 sequence (DNA): TGCGCCAGCACCAGGGACAGAAACTATGGCTACACCTTC. The whole variable domain, remainder taken from reference TRBV5-1 and TRBJ1-2, is KAGVTQTPRYLIKTRGQQVTLSCSPISGHRSVSWYQQTPGQGLQFLFEYFSETQRNKGNFPGRFSGRQFSNSRSEMNVSTLELGDSALYLCASTRDRNYGYTFGSGTRLTVV.

The chain links TRBV6-5 to TRBJ2-3, with 8 bases lining up with TRBD2. V trimming: 8 bases; J trimming: 4 bases; junction bases outside the gene matches: 8. CDR3 size: 14 residues. Germline loops: CDR1 MNHEY, CDR2 SVGAGI. The CDR3 protein is CASSPGGAADTQYF. The CDR3 nucleotides read TGTGCCAGCTCCCCCGGGGGGGCCGCAGATACGCAGTATTTT.

J is TRBJ2-1 and V is TRBV19, with a tentative D call TRBD1 (6 bases). Germline-derived CDR1 and CDR2 are LNHDA and SQIVND (reference sequence). V gave up 5 bases and J gave up 3 bases, with 8 bases separating them. There are 13 residues in the CDR3. CDR3 in amino acids: CASSSGVYNEQFF. The CDR3 nucleotides are TGTGCCAGTAGTTCAGGGGTCTACAATGAGCAGTTCTTC.

The CDR3 DNA is TGTGCCAGCAGCCTTGGACAGGGGAGCAATCAGCCCCAGCATTTT. It is translated as CASSLGQGSNQPQHF. The chain uses TRBV7-8 and TRBJ1-5; 9 nucleotides agree with TRBD1. The CDR3 spans 15 residues. V trimming: 5 bases; J trimming: 1 base; junction bases outside the gene matches: 3. CDR1 and CDR2 from the germline V gene are SGHVS and FQNEAQ. Full variable domain (rest looked up from reference TRBV7-8 and TRBJ1-5): GAGVSQSPRYKVAKRGQDVALRCDPISGHVSLFWYQQALGQGPEFLTYFQNEAQLDKSGLPSDRFFAERPEGSVSTLKIQRTQQEDSAVYLCASSLGQGSNQPQHFGDGTRLSIL.

The chain is built from TRBV2 and TRBJ2-1; a possible D gene is TRBD2 (7 bases). The ends were cut back, 4 bases at V and 1 base at J, with 17 bases in the middle. The length of the CDR3 is 17 residues. Germline lookup yields CDR1 SNHLY and CDR2 FYNNEI. The CDR3 protein is CASSGERGGGSYNEQFF. CDR3 sequence (DNA): TGTGCCAGCAGTGGGGAAAGGGGAGGGGGATCCTACAATGAGCAGTTCTTC.

The rearrangement uses TRBV6-1 and TRBJ2-1, with TRBD1 matching over 12 bases. The CDR3 is made up of 15 amino acids. CDR1 is MNHNS, CDR2 SASEGT, per germline. Trimming at V came to 3 bases and at J to 8 bases, leaving 5 bases not matched to a gene. The CDR3 reads CASSEGTGGLDEQFF. The CDR3 DNA reads TGTGCCAGCAGTGAGGGGACAGGGGGCTTGGATGAGCAGTTCTTC.

This chain joins TRBV20-1 and TRBJ1-3; D call uncertain. Germline CDR1 reads DFQATT; CDR2 reads SNEGSKA (reference sequence). The CDR3 sequence is 11 residues long. V was clipped by 6 bases and J by 6 bases, with 9 bases between them. The CDR3, as DNA: TGCAGTGCACACATCGTAAACACCATATATTTT. Its translation: CSAHIVNTIYF.

V is TRBV18 and J is TRBJ2-2; 9 bases map to TRBD1. The CDR3 is 13 amino acids. Trimming cost V 6 bases and J 6 bases; bases outside gene matches: 2. The germline V gene encodes CDR1 KGHSH and CDR2 LQKENI. This CDR3 reads CASSTGGPGELFF. CDR3 DNA: TGTGCCAGCTCGACAGGGGGTCCCGGGGAGCTGTTTTTT.

This chain connects TRBV7-8 to TRBJ1-5; D perhaps matches TRBD1 (5 bases). V was pared by 5 bases and J by 1 base, with 12 bases between. This CDR3 contains 15 residues. Looked up from germline, CDR1 is SGHVS and CDR2 is FQNEAQ. This CDR3 reads CASSQGTFSNQPQHF. Here the CDR3 DNA reads TGTGCCAGCAGCCAGGGTACATTCAGCAATCAGCCCCAGCATTTT. The full variable domain, its missing parts supplied by reference TRBV7-8 and TRBJ1-5, is GAGVSQSPRYKVAKRGQDVALRCDPISGHVSLFWYQQALGQGPEFLTYFQNEAQLDKSGLPSDRFFAERPEGSVSTLKIQRTQQEDSAVYLCASSQGTFSNQPQHFGDGTRLSIL.

The chain carries TRBV5-6 and TRBJ2-7, with TRBD2 as a possible D gene (6 bases). The CDR3 extends over 16 amino acids. Looked up from germline, CDR1 is SGHDT and CDR2 is YYEEEE. Trimming shortened V by 0 bases and J by 3 bases, and 16 bases separated the two germline ends. The CDR3: CASSLAIGGSVYEQYF. CDR3 coding DNA: TGTGCCAGCAGCTTGGCCATCGGGGGTTCAGTCTACGAGCAGTACTTC.

CDR3 sequence reads: CASSDSPGSSPNYGYTF. CDR3 nucleotide sequence: TGTGCCAGCAGTGACTCCCCAGGGTCCTCACCGAACTATGGCTACACCTTC. The V call is TRBV6-4, the J call TRBJ1-2; maybe TRBD1 (5 bases). The germline V gene encodes CDR1 MRHNA and CDR2 SNTAGT. The CDR3 has 17 amino acids. With 0 bases removed from V and 2 bases from J, the gap between germline ends came to 16 bases.

The chain employs TRBV7-6 and TRBJ2-2; the D gene is possibly TRBD2 (5 bases). This CDR3 has 13 amino acids. The germline gives CDR1 SGHVS, CDR2 FNYEAQ. V dropped 5 bases and J dropped 4 bases, with 8 bases sitting between them. The CDR3 loop is CASSRTPTGELFF. The CDR3 coding sequence is TGTGCCAGCAGCCGGACTCCCACCGGGGAGCTGTTTTTT.

This sequence joins TRBV19 and TRBJ2-3; maybe TRBD2 (7 bases). The CDR3 spans 17 residues. V was cut by 2 bases and J by 4 bases, with 19 bases left in between. CDR1 is LNHDA and CDR2 is SQIVND in the germline V gene (reference sequence). In DNA form, the CDR3 reads TGTGCCAGTAGTATAATGGGAGGGGGGGCAAGGGCAGATACGCAGTATTTT. Translation gives CASSIMGGGARADTQYF. Based on the CDR3 plus reference TRBV19 and TRBJ2-3, the full variable domain is DGGITQSPKYLFRKEGQNVTLSCEQNLNHDAMYWYRQDPGQGLRLIYYSQIVNDFQKGDIAEGYSVSREKKESFPLTVTSAQKNPTAFYLCASSIMGGGARADTQYFGPGTRLTVL.

The chain employs TRBV18 and TRBJ2-1, with 10 bases lining up with TRBD2. After removal of 5 bases from V and 8 bases from J, the junction contained 6 bases not matched to a gene. Per the germline V gene, CDR1 is KGHSH and CDR2 is LQKENI. This CDR3 has 14 amino acids. The CDR3 sequence is CASSERGGPDEQFF. The DNA for the CDR3 is TGTGCCAGCTCAGAGCGGGGGGGCCCGGATGAGCAGTTCTTC.

The chain is built from TRBV30 and TRBJ2-2, with TRBD1 matching 10 bases. Per the germline V gene, CDR1 is GTSNPN and CDR2 is SVGIG (reference sequence). Trimming took 4 bases from V and 5 from J; bases not matched to a gene: 4. The CDR3 is 14 residues long. CDR3 sequence reads: CAWTAGQGTGELFF. In nucleotides, the CDR3 is TGTGCCTGGACTGCGGGACAGGGGACCGGGGAGCTGTTTTTT.

The chain employs TRBV2 and TRBJ2-7; 9 bases line up with TRBD2. Germline-derived CDR1 and CDR2 are SNHLY and FYNNEI. The CDR3 extends over 14 amino acids. V shed 0 bases, J shed 4 bases, and the junction held 1 base outside the gene matches. The CDR3 DNA sequence: TGTGCCAGCAGTGAAGCGACTAGCGGTTACGAGCAGTACTTC. Amino acid sequence: CASSEATSGYEQYF.

This chain uses TRBV7-6 with TRBJ2-1; TRBD2 matches at 10 bases. Germline V gives CDR1 SGHVS, CDR2 FNYEAQ. The CDR3 is 14 amino acids. The J segment lost 5 bases and the V segment lost 5 bases, leaving 3 bases of the junction unmatched. The CDR3: CASSRTSGHNEQFF. The CDR3 coding sequence is TGTGCCAGCAGCCGGACTAGCGGCCACAATGAGCAGTTCTTC.